This is a list of T cell receptor beta chains from one sample in a study of T cell changes during pregnancy in multiple sclerosis. TCRdb's table, derived via immunoSEQ multiplex PCR, lists solely in-frame clones and lacks some. The sample holds about 56,000 clones, approximately 90% seen once. This specimen was peripheral blood, taken after pregnancy. The receptors originated from a female donor with multiple sclerosis, enrolled in a pregnancy study. CDR3s include the opening cysteine and the closing phenylalanine or tryptophan. The D gene is left open where the match is weak. Clone sizes are given selectively: once, few, many, or a class where the clone is expanded.

v_gene: TRBV6-1
abundance: .
d_gene: .
j_gene: TRBJ1-4
CDR3nt: TGTGCCAGCAGTGTCCTTACAGGGTACGAAAAACTGTTTTTT
CDR3aa: CASSVLTGYEKLFF

v_gene: TRBV18
abundance: .
d_gene: TRBD1
j_gene: TRBJ1-1
CDR3nt: TGTGCCAGCTCACCACCCAGACAGGGGGATAAGACTGAAGCTTTCTTT
CDR3aa: CASSPPRQGDKTEAFF

v_gene: TRBV7-9
abundance: .
d_gene: TRBD1
j_gene: TRBJ1-1
CDR3nt: TGTGCCAGCAGCCCGTGGTTCGGGTCCGGGCAGGGGGCTAGGACTGAAGCTTTCTTT
CDR3aa: CASSPWFGSGQGARTEAFF

v_gene: TRBV4-1
abundance: .
d_gene: .
j_gene: TRBJ1-2
CDR3nt: TGCGCCAGCAGCCAAGTACTACAGGAGGGTGGCTACACCTTC
CDR3aa: CASSQVLQEGGYTF

v_gene: TRBV5-5
abundance: .
d_gene: .
j_gene: TRBJ1-1
CDR3nt: TGTGCCAGCCCCCGCAGGTTAGGGGTCGCCCCCACTGAAGCTTTCTTT
CDR3aa: CASPRRLGVAPTEAFF

v_gene: TRBV5-4
abundance: .
d_gene: .
j_gene: TRBJ2-1
CDR3nt: TGTGCCAGCTCGCCGAGGAGGGCCCTACAATTCGATGAGCAGTTCTTC
CDR3aa: CASSPRRALQFDEQFF

v_gene: TRBV30
abundance: .
d_gene: .
j_gene: TRBJ1-4
CDR3nt: TGTGCCTGGAGTGCCGGGGTAACGACTAATGAAAAACTGTTTTTT
CDR3aa: CAWSAGVTTNEKLFF

v_gene: TRBV29-1
abundance: .
d_gene: .
j_gene: TRBJ2-2
CDR3nt: TGCAGCGTTGAACGGGCGGGCCCGAACACCGGGGAGCTGTTTTTT
CDR3aa: CSVERAGPNTGELFF

v_gene: TRBV19
abundance: .
d_gene: TRBD1
j_gene: TRBJ1-5
CDR3nt: TGTGCCAGTGGGACAGGGAGGCGATTTAGCAATCAGCCCCAGCATTTT
CDR3aa: CASGTGRRFSNQPQHF

v_gene: TRBV21-1
abundance: .
d_gene: .
j_gene: TRBJ2-1
CDR3nt: TGTGCCAGCAGCACCAGCGGGGGCTCCTACAATGAGCAGTTCTTC
CDR3aa: CASSTSGGSYNEQFF

v_gene: TRBV5-1
abundance: .
d_gene: TRBD1
j_gene: TRBJ1-2
CDR3nt: TGCGCCAGCAGCTTAAGAGGGCCCACAGGGGCTGGAAATGGCTACACCTTC
CDR3aa: CASSLRGPTGAGNGYTF

v_gene: TRBV5-1
abundance: once
d_gene: TRBD1
j_gene: TRBJ2-7
CDR3nt: TGCGCCAGCAGCCTGAAGCTACAGGGGTCCGGAATCTCCTACGAGCAGTACTTC
CDR3aa: CASSLKLQGSGISYEQYF

v_gene: TRBV27
abundance: .
d_gene: TRBD1
j_gene: TRBJ1-1
CDR3nt: TGTGCCAGCAGGACTACAGGGGGCCCTGAAGCTTTCTTT
CDR3aa: CASRTTGGPEAFF